Below are 12 T cell receptor beta chains sequenced from a single sample in a study of blood T cell repertoires in COVID-19. Sequencing used immunoSEQ multiplex PCR; TCRdb keeps in-frame clones, though not all of them. The sample has a few hundred thousand clones; roughly nine tenths are singletons. Sequencing was carried out using peripheral blood. The receptors were sampled from a man aged 35 to 55 who had recovered from COVID-19.

The chain has TRBV7-2 and TRBJ2-3; the D gene is possibly TRBD2 (5 bases). The germline V gene has CDR1 SGHTA and CDR2 FQGNSA. V shed 5 bases and J shed 3 bases, with 18 bases lying between them. CDR3 length: 16 residues. The CDR3 DNA sequence: TGTGCCAGCAGCCCATTAGGTTCTAGCATTACAGATACGCAGTATTTT. Translation gives CASSPLGSSITDTQYF.

The chain links TRBV18 to TRBJ1-1; 7 positions agree with TRBD1. Looked up from germline, CDR1 is KGHSH and CDR2 is LQKENI. Losses at the gene ends were 6 bases for V and 1 base for J; bases not matched to a gene: 8. CDR3 length equals 15 residues. The CDR3 coding sequence is TGTGCCAGCTCGGTCGACAGGGTACCGAACACTGAAGCTTTCTTT. The encoded protein is CASSVDRVPNTEAFF.

The J gene is TRBJ2-7, the V gene TRBV2, with a possible D match to TRBD1 (6 bases). The CDR3 is 12 residues long. V lost 6 bases to trimming and J lost 4 bases, with 10 bases between them. CDR1 is SNHLY and CDR2 is FYNNEI in the germline V gene. This CDR3 is CASRPGQYEQYF. CDR3 bases: TGTGCCAGCAGGCCCGGACAGTACGAGCAGTACTTC.

The chain uses TRBV18 and TRBJ2-7; the match to TRBD2 covers 12 bases. The trim removed 8 bases at V and 5 bases at J, leaving 4 bases unmatched. The germline V gene has CDR1 KGHSH and CDR2 LQKENI. The CDR3 contains 13 residues. The CDR3 region is CASRLAGDNEQYF. DNA for the CDR3: TGTGCCAGCCGACTAGCGGGAGATAACGAGCAGTACTTC.

This sequence joins TRBV25-1 and TRBJ2-4; the match to TRBD1 covers 9 bases. The CDR3 totals 16 residues. J gave up 2 bases and V 4 bases, and 6 bases lay outside the gene matches. Germline assignment: CDR1 MGHDK and CDR2 SYGVNS. In DNA, the CDR3 is TGTGCCAGCAGTGCTCCGGGACAGGGACCCAAAAACATTCAGTACTTC. Its translation is CASSAPGQGPKNIQYF.

This sequence joins TRBV11-3 and TRBJ2-5, with D possibly TRBD1 on 5 matching bases. The germline V gene has CDR1 SGHNT and CDR2 YENEEA. The CDR3 spans 13 residues. Trimming stripped 0 bases from V and 9 bases from J, with 11 bases between. In nucleotides, the CDR3 is TGTGCCAGCAGCTTAGAAGAGTCGACAGCCCAGTACTTC. It specifies CASSLEESTAQYF.

The rearrangement uses TRBV7-9 and TRBJ2-7; possibly TRBD1 for D (6 bases). Germline V gene lookup returns CDR1 SEHNR and CDR2 FQNEAQ (reference sequence). The ends were cut back, 2 bases at V and 3 bases at J, with 8 bases in the middle. CDR3 length equals 13 residues. The CDR3 spells CASSLTQGYEQYF. The CDR3 DNA follows: TGTGCCAGCAGCTTAACACAGGGCTACGAGCAGTACTTC.

The chain combines TRBV2 with TRBJ2-7, with 14 bases matching TRBD2. V shed 6 bases and J 2 bases; nucleotides not matched to a gene: 12. CDR1 and CDR2 from the germline V gene are SNHLY and FYNNEI. This CDR3 comprises 18 residues. The CDR3 nucleotides are TGTGCCAGCAGCTACGGACTAGCGGGAGGCCCGCGAACCTACGAGCAGTACTTC. Amino acids: CASSYGLAGGPRTYEQYF.

This chain links TRBV4-1 with TRBJ2-1; 8 bases map to TRBD2. J gave up 10 bases and V 1 base, and 9 bases lay outside the gene matches. This CDR3 has 15 residues. The germline V gene has CDR1 MGHRA and CDR2 YSYEKL. The CDR3 DNA is TGCGCCAGCAGCCAAGGTGGAGCGGGGGTGAGGGAGCAGTTCTTC. Protein sequence: CASSQGGAGVREQFF.

The genes are TRBV7-2 and TRBJ2-7; 10 bases match TRBD2. Trimming at V came to 1 base and at J to 7 bases, leaving 13 bases not matched to a gene. Germline values: CDR1 SGHTA, CDR2 FQGNSA. The CDR3 consists of 17 residues. As DNA, the CDR3 is TGTGCCAGCAGCTTAGAACTAGCGGGATCCCCCCTCGGGGAGCAGTACTTC. Its translation: CASSLELAGSPLGEQYF. Using reference TRBV7-2 and TRBJ2-7 for the parts outside the CDR3, the full variable domain is GAGVSQSPSNKVTEKGKDVELRCDPISGHTALYWYRQSLGQGLEFLIYFQGNSAPDKSGLPSDRFSAERTGGSVSTLTIQRTQQEDSAVYLCASSLELAGSPLGEQYFGPGTRLTVT.

This chain joins TRBV7-9 and TRBJ2-3; 7 nucleotides align to TRBD2. Per germline, CDR1 SEHNR and CDR2 FQNEAQ (reference sequence). The CDR3 is 15 amino acids. Unmatched junction bases numbered 3, after V lost 1 base and J lost 2 bases. CDR3 bases: TGTGCCAGCAGCTTAGAAGCGGGGATCACAGATACGCAGTATTTT. Amino acid sequence: CASSLEAGITDTQYF.

The rearrangement uses TRBV9 and TRBJ2-3; 7 bases line up with TRBD2. J gave up 11 bases and V 2 bases, and 5 bases lay outside the gene matches. This CDR3 spans 12 amino acids. Germline V CDR1 and CDR2: SGDLS, YYNGEE. CDR3 region: CASSVGQREQYF. The CDR3 DNA reads as TGTGCCAGCAGCGTCGGTCAGCGGGAGCAGTATTTT.